Below, one T cell receptor (beta chain) is given with its context. This sample stems from a study of CDR3 diversity in severe acne. TCRdb reprocessed the PCR reads with MiXCR, giving one entry per CDR3 protein. Of around 85,000 distinct CDR3 sequences detected, approximately 49% appear once; the ten largest clones hold 11%. The germline V and J ends were trimmed by 0 bases and 8 bases, with 11 bases remaining between them. This CDR3 is built from 13 residues. In germline, CDR1 is SGDLS, CDR2 YYNGEE. The sample consisted of blood. This TCR derives from a male donor with severe acne vulgaris. The chain uses TRBV9 and TRBJ1-2, with D perhaps TRBD1 (5 bases). The CDR3 loop is CASSVADDSGYTF. CDR3 nucleotide sequence: TGTGCCAGCAGCGTAGCCGATGACAGCGGCTACACCTTC.